This TCR beta chain was retrieved from a study of cytomegalovirus exposure and HLA in healthy donors. Each donor was nominally healthy when sampled (though unrecorded immune exposures were likely). Both 60 Vbeta primers and 13 Jbeta primers went into the PCR. Here immunoSEQ multiplex PCR was the method, and the copy in TCRdb shows in-frame clones only, minus some. The data hold about 200,000 clones, with 65% to 85% observed a single time. This CDR3 comprises 13 residues. V gave up 6 bases and J gave up 8 bases; unmatched junction bases: 4. The germline CDR1 and CDR2 sequences are MNHEY and SVGAGI. A word on this clone: Its specificity is unknown.

Study results and limitations: Solely CMV serostatus was available to characterize immune exposure.

The TCR originated in a boy between 2 and 10 years old in good health and CMV-seronegative. The specimen was PBMCs. This rearrangement joins TRBV6-5 to TRBJ1-4; TRBD1 matches at 9 bases. The CDR3 nucleotides are TGTGCCAGCAGCCGACAGGGGGTAGAAAAACTGTTTTTT. The encoded protein is CASSRQGVEKLFF.